This record looks at one TCR beta chain sequence and its context. These data are taken from a study of T cells in localized non-small cell lung cancer. Generated by immunoSEQ multiplex PCR, the TCRdb table keeps only in-frame clones and is missing some. The sample includes some 12,000 clones, 83% of them seen just once. The germline V and J ends were trimmed by 7 bases and 5 bases, with 8 bases remaining between them. The CDR3 extends over 11 amino acids. Germline-derived CDR1 and CDR2 are SQVTM and ANQGSEA. This chain joins TRBV29-1 and TRBJ2-2; D is perhaps TRBD2 (5 bases). This TCR came from a male donor at least 60 years old with stage I lung adenocarcinoma. The sample here was peripheral blood, taken before any cancer treatment. The chain's CDR3 is CSAGWTGELFF. The DNA of the CDR3 is TGCAGCGCGGGGTGGACCGGGGAGCTGTTTTTT.